Ten or more counts support the clone carrying this TCR beta chain. Germline CDR1 is MDHEN and CDR2 is SYDVKM. The CDR3 is made up of 15 amino acids. The ends were cut back, 7 bases at V and 0 bases at J, with 10 bases in the middle. The data originate from a study of T cells in Graves' hyperthyroidism and ophthalmopathy. It was RNA transcripts that yielded the amplified TCR beta CDR3 regions. The HTBI set primed first-round TCR CDR3 RT-PCR. TCRdb ran MiXCR on the multiplex PCR reads and lists one entry per CDR3 protein. Seen here are about 690,000 distinct CDR3 sequences, 17% observed once, and the top ten hold 15% to 19%.

This chain uses TRBV28 with TRBJ2-6; D is undetermined. The sequence was collected from a man over 45 with Graves' hyperthyroidism. Sequenced: blood. CDR3 protein: CASTSRSSGANVLTF. CDR3 sequence (DNA): TGTGCCAGCACTTCGCGTAGCTCTGGGGCCAACGTCCTGACTTTC.